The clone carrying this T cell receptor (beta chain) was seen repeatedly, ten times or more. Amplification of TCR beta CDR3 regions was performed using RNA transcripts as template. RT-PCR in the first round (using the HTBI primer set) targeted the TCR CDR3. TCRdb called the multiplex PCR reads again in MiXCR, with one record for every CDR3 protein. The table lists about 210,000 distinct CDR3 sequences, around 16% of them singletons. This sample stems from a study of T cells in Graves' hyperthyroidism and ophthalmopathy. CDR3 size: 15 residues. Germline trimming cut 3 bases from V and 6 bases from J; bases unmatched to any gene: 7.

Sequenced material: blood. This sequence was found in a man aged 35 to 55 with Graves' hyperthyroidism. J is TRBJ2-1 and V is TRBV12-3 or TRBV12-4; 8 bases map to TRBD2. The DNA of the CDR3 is TGTGCCAGCAGTTTTTACGGGGGGGGGGGCAATGAGCAGTTCTTC. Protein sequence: CASSFYGGGGNEQFF.